The text below deals with one T cell receptor beta chain. This sample stems from a study of tumor T cells in aggressive B-cell lymphoma. Generated by immunoSEQ multiplex PCR, the TCRdb table keeps only in-frame clones and is missing some. The data show about 3,200 clones, 85% to 95% seen once. There are 14 residues in the CDR3. Germline values: CDR1 SQVTM, CDR2 ANQGSEA. With V trimmed by 7 bases and J by 5 bases, 10 bases remained unmatched. Sequenced input: tumor tissue. The TCR comes from an adult with diffuse large B cell lymphoma. The chain combines TRBV29-1 with TRBJ2-1; TRBD2 aligns across 8 bases. In nucleotides, the CDR3 is TGCAGCGCCCTTGGCGGGGGGCTGAACAATGAGCAGTTCTTC. Translation: CSALGGGLNNEQFF.